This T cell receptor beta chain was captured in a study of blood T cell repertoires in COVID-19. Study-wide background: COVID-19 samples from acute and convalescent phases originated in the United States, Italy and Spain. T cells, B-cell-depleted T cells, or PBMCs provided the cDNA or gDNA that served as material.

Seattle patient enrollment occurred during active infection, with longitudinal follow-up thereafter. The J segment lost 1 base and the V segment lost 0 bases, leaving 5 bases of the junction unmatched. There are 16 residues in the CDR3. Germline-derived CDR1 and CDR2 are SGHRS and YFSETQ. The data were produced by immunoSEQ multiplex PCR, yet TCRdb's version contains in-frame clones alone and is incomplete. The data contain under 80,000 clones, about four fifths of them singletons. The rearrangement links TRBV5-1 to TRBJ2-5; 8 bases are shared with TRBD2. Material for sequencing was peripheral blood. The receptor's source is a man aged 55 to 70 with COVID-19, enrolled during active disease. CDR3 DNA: TGCGCCAGCAGCTTGGCCGGGGGGGCAATCCAAGAGACCCAGTACTTC. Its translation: CASSLAGGAIQETQYF.